The 27 T cell receptor beta chains in this list originate from one sample, sequenced in a study of control samples from healthy donors and cancer patients. Measured with immunoSEQ multiplex PCR; TCRdb has only the in-frame clones, and not every one. The profile shows about 140,000 clones, 88% of them singletons. The specimen was blood. All receptors derive from a woman aged 30 to 39 in good health.

This clone appeared a single time. The chain couples TRBV2 to TRBJ2-3; D ambiguous. Germline-derived CDR1 and CDR2 are SNHLY and FYNNEI. CDR3 size: 13 residues. V dropped 6 bases and J dropped 6 bases, with 13 bases sitting between them. CDR3 coding DNA: TGTGCCAGCAGCCAGGAGCTCTCTGATACGCAGTATTTT. It specifies CASSQELSDTQYF.

The V and J genes are TRBV28 and TRBJ1-1; D is perhaps TRBD1 (5 bases). Germline V gene data show CDR1 as MDHEN and CDR2 as SYDVKM. There are 16 residues in the CDR3. Trimming took 2 bases from V and 5 from J, leaving 18 bases between them. This chain's CDR3 is CASSLLGPDVRTEAFF. The CDR3 DNA is TGTGCCAGCAGTTTACTGGGGCCGGACGTTAGAACTGAAGCTTTCTTT.

The rearrangement joins TRBV29-1 to TRBJ2-1; D is unclear. V lost 4 bases and J lost 10, with 11 bases in between. The CDR3 is made up of 11 amino acids. The germline CDR1 and CDR2 sequences are SQVTM and ANQGSEA. Written as DNA, the CDR3 is TGCAGCGTTGCTGGGCCCCTGGAGCAGTTCTTC. It is translated as CSVAGPLEQFF.

The chain carries TRBV28 and TRBJ1-6, with D perhaps matching TRBD1 (6 bases). The CDR3 covers 16 residues. The V end lost 5 bases, the J end lost 6 bases, and 17 bases lay between the germline ends. Germline CDR1 and CDR2: MDHEN and SYDVKM. CDR3 amino acids: CASSPAGVVANSPLHF. In nucleotides, the CDR3 is TGTGCCAGCAGTCCGGCAGGGGTAGTAGCTAATTCACCCCTCCACTTT.

This clone has a single count. The rearrangement joins TRBV4-1 to TRBJ2-1; TRBD2 is a possible D gene (6 bases). The CDR3 spans 12 residues. The ends were cut back, 1 base at V and 8 bases at J, with 6 bases in the middle. The germline CDR1 and CDR2 sequences are MGHRA and YSYEKL. The DNA of the CDR3 is TGCGCCAGCAGCCAAGCGGGAGATGAGCAGTTCTTC. Translation gives CASSQAGDEQFF.

The chain uses TRBV5-1 and TRBJ2-7, with D possibly matching TRBD2 (5 bases). Deletions cut 3 bases from V and 2 bases from J, with 18 bases between. The CDR3 is made up of 16 amino acids. Germline assignment: CDR1 SGHRS and CDR2 YFSETQ. In DNA, the CDR3 is TGCGCCAGCAGCTCCCGTGGTGGGAGCGGAGCCTACGAGCAGTACTTC. This translates into CASSSRGGSGAYEQYF. Combining the CDR3 with reference TRBV5-1 and TRBJ2-7 gives the whole variable domain KAGVTQTPRYLIKTRGQQVTLSCSPISGHRSVSWYQQTPGQGLQFLFEYFSETQRNKGNFPGRFSGRQFSNSRSEMNVSTLELGDSALYLCASSSRGGSGAYEQYFGPGTRLTVT.

The V call is TRBV28, the J call TRBJ2-7; perhaps TRBD2 as D (6 bases). The CDR3 consists of 13 residues. Per germline, CDR1 MDHEN and CDR2 SYDVKM. Deletions cut 3 bases from V and 2 bases from J, with 8 bases between. As DNA, the CDR3 is TGTGCCAGCAGTTTGAGCGGGCCCTACGAGCAGTACTTC. Residues: CASSLSGPYEQYF.

This clone appeared a single time. V gene TRBV13 combines with J gene TRBJ2-2; TRBD2 agrees at 8 bases. J was trimmed by 0 bases and V by 6 bases; bases with no gene match: 3. Germline V lookup: CDR1 PRHDT, CDR2 FYEKMQ (reference sequence). CDR3 size: 15 residues. Here the CDR3 reads CASRTSGPNTGELFF. Here the CDR3 DNA reads TGTGCCAGCAGAACTAGCGGCCCGAACACCGGGGAGCTGTTTTTT.

Points on this clone: The sample contains more than one DNA sequence encoding this CDR3. The chain links TRBV5-1 to TRBJ2-2; TRBD2 matches at 8 bases. CDR3 length: 16 amino acids. Losses at the gene ends were 0 bases for V and 7 bases for J; bases not matched to a gene: 8. CDR1 SGHRS and CDR2 YFSETQ come from the germline V gene. This CDR3 reads CASSLEPGGGSGELFF. The DNA of the CDR3 is TGCGCCAGCAGCTTGGAGCCGGGGGGGGGCAGCGGGGAGCTGTTTTTT.

The V gene is TRBV2, the J gene TRBJ1-5; 7 bases are shared with TRBD1. CDR1 SNHLY and CDR2 FYNNEI come from the germline V gene. The CDR3 has 13 residues. The V and J ends lost 5 bases and 9 bases, in that order; junction bases with no gene match: 7. CDR3 protein: CASSFTGEGPQHF. CDR3 nucleotides: TGTGCCAGCAGTTTTACAGGGGAGGGGCCCCAGCATTTT.

This chain connects TRBV4-2 to TRBJ2-5, with a tentative D call TRBD2 (5 bases). Trimming took 0 bases from V and 7 from J, leaving 18 bases between them. Germline assignment: CDR1 LGHNA and CDR2 YNFKEQ. There are 16 residues in the CDR3. The CDR3 DNA follows: TGTGCCAGCAGCCAAGATGGGAGCCTGACTCTTTCGACCCAGTACTTC. This encodes CASSQDGSLTLSTQYF.

This chain uses TRBV19 with TRBJ1-2; a possible D gene is TRBD1 (5 bases). This CDR3 contains 15 residues. Germline assignment: CDR1 LNHDA and CDR2 SQIVND (reference sequence). Deletions cut 0 bases from V and 6 bases from J, with 14 bases between. CDR3 bases: TGTGCCAGTAGTATAGATCGGGACGGAGAGAATGGCTACACCTTC. Translated: CASSIDRDGENGYTF.

The chain couples TRBV20-1 to TRBJ1-2, with no clear D. Germline CDR1 is DFQATT and CDR2 is SNEGSKA (reference sequence). The CDR3 loop spans 13 amino acids. The V and J ends lost 3 bases and 6 bases respectively, with 14 bases between them. CDR3 DNA sequence: TGCAGTGCTAGTTTCCCCCGCTTAGATGGCTACACCTTC. It is translated as CSASFPRLDGYTF.

The chain is built from TRBV9 and TRBJ1-2; D not resolved. CDR3 size: 16 residues. The ends were cut back, 0 bases at V and 2 bases at J, with 14 bases in the middle. Germline CDR1 reads SGDLS; CDR2 reads YYNGEE. In DNA, the CDR3 is TGTGCCAGCAGCGTAGGGGCCAGCTACCTAAACTATGGCTACACCTTC. This encodes CASSVGASYLNYGYTF.

V and J are TRBV5-8 and TRBJ1-5, with D possibly matching TRBD1 (5 bases). CDR1 and CDR2 from the germline V gene are SGHTS and YDEGEE. Trimming took off 0 bases at V and 6 bases at J, with 13 bases between the two ends. This CDR3 region has 15 residues. CDR3 in amino acids: CASSLEGRGSQPQHF. CDR3 bases: TGTGCCAGCAGCTTGGAAGGGAGGGGAAGTCAGCCCCAGCATTTT.

CDR3 DNA: TGCAGTGCTAGTATTGGGCAATGGGGATCTTATGGCTACACCTTC. Translation: CSASIGQWGSYGYTF. The V and J genes are TRBV20-1 and TRBJ1-2; D unclear. CDR1 DFQATT and CDR2 SNEGSKA come from the germline V gene (reference sequence). The CDR3 runs to 15 residues. Trimming removed 3 bases at V and 5 bases at J, with 19 bases between.

The J gene is TRBJ2-2, the V gene TRBV27; the match to TRBD1 covers 7 bases. Trimming cost V 7 bases and J 1 base; bases outside gene matches: 3. The length of the CDR3 is 14 residues. Germline CDR1 reads MNHEY; CDR2 reads SMNVEV (reference sequence). CDR3 residues: CASTDRKNTGELFF. As DNA, the CDR3 is TGTGCCAGCACGGACAGGAAGAACACCGGGGAGCTGTTTTTT.

The genes are TRBV19 and TRBJ1-1; weak D call: TRBD1 (5 bases). With 5 bases removed from V and 0 bases from J, the gap between germline ends came to 13 bases. The CDR3 covers 15 residues. Germline loops: CDR1 LNHDA, CDR2 SQIVND (reference sequence). Here the CDR3 reads CASSPRGVMNTEAFF. CDR3 DNA sequence: TGTGCCAGTAGTCCCCGGGGGGTGATGAACACTGAAGCTTTCTTT.

The CDR3 spells CSALGQGKAFF. CDR3 bases: TGCAGTGCTCTCGGACAGGGGAAAGCTTTCTTT. The rearrangement uses TRBV20-1 and TRBJ1-1; TRBD1 matches 9 bases. The length of the CDR3 is 11 residues. The junction had 4 bases not matched to a gene; V was cut back by 5 bases and J by 9 bases. Germline values: CDR1 DFQATT, CDR2 SNEGSKA (reference sequence).

This clone turned up a few times. The chain recombines TRBV5-4 with TRBJ2-1; 13 bases map to TRBD2. This CDR3 has 14 residues. Per the germline V gene, CDR1 is SGHNT and CDR2 is YYREEE (reference sequence). V lost 4 bases, J lost 9 bases, and 4 bases stayed unmatched. CDR3 sequence: CASSRTSGSFEQFF. CDR3 DNA: TGTGCCAGCAGCCGGACTAGCGGGAGTTTTGAGCAGTTCTTC.

This sequence joins TRBV7-9 and TRBJ2-1, with TRBD2 matching over 7 bases. From germline, CDR1 is SEHNR and CDR2 FQNEAQ (reference sequence). V shed 4 bases and J 8 bases; nucleotides not matched to a gene: 23. This CDR3 spans 19 amino acids. CDR3 loop: CASSSRREKANPRTHEQFF. CDR3 bases: TGTGCCAGCAGCTCTAGGCGGGAGAAAGCGAATCCTCGGACCCATGAGCAGTTCTTC.

The chain is built from TRBV5-1 and TRBJ2-5; possible D gene TRBD2, 5 bases. The CDR3 is 16 residues long. The germline gives CDR1 SGHRS, CDR2 YFSETQ. V lost 0 bases to trimming and J lost 3 bases, with 15 bases between them. Here the CDR3 reads CASSLAASQSKETQYF. The CDR3 DNA sequence: TGCGCCAGCAGCTTGGCGGCTAGCCAGAGTAAAGAGACCCAGTACTTC.

V usage is TRBV18 and J usage is TRBJ1-4, with 10 nucleotides matching TRBD1. CDR1 is KGHSH, CDR2 LQKENI, per germline. The V and J ends lost 2 bases and 10 bases, in that order; junction bases with no gene match: 16. This CDR3 is 18 amino acids long. The CDR3 sequence: CASSPSPASGTGDGKLFF. The CDR3 coding sequence is TGTGCCAGCTCACCATCGCCTGCCTCCGGGACAGGGGACGGAAAACTGTTTTTT.

This chain connects TRBV14 to TRBJ1-5; D unresolved. The CDR3 spans 13 residues. Germline values: CDR1 SGHDN, CDR2 FVKESK. Trimming left V 7 bases short and J 6 bases short, with 13 bases between. The CDR3 bases are TGTGCCAGCACCCCAAGAGTGGGTCAGCCCCAGCATTTT. The encoded protein is CASTPRVGQPQHF. Full variable domain (outside the CDR3, taken from reference TRBV14 and TRBJ1-5): EAGVTQFPSHSVIEKGQTVTLRCDPISGHDNLYWYRRVMGKEIKFLLHFVKESKQDESGMPNNRFLAERTGGTYSTLKVQPAELEDSGVYFCASTPRVGQPQHFGDGTRLSIL.

This clone has a handful of counts. V and J are TRBV30 and TRBJ1-4; D is perhaps TRBD1 (5 bases). Germline V CDR1 and CDR2: GTSNPN, SVGIG (reference sequence). This CDR3 comprises 14 residues. V lost 2 bases and J 5 bases, leaving 12 bases between the germline ends. The CDR3 region is CAWSMGLLNEKLFF. CDR3 coding DNA: TGTGCCTGGAGTATGGGGCTTTTAAATGAAAAACTGTTTTTT. The full variable domain, rest sourced from reference TRBV30 and TRBJ1-4, is SQTIHQWPATLVQPVGSPLSLECTVEGTSNPNLYWYRQAAGRGLQLLFYSVGIGQISSEVPQNLSASRPQDRQFILSSKKLLLSDSGFYLCAWSMGLLNEKLFFGSGTQLSVL.

A remark on this clone: Other DNA sequences of this sample code for an identical CDR3. V is TRBV6-5 and J is TRBJ2-3, with unresolved D. There are 12 residues in the CDR3. V gave up 3 bases and J gave up 3 bases, with 4 bases separating them. The germline V gene encodes CDR1 MNHEY and CDR2 SVGAGI. The CDR3, as DNA: TGTGCCAGCAGTTATGGGACAGATACGCAGTATTTT. Translation gives CASSYGTDTQYF.

This clone has more than one count but fewer than ten. The rearrangement links TRBV5-1 to TRBJ2-3; 10 nucleotides match TRBD2. The CDR3 has 18 residues. The V segment lost 2 bases and the J segment 6 bases; nucleotides outside the gene matches: 15. Germline V CDR1 and CDR2: SGHRS, YFSETQ. The DNA for the CDR3 is TGCGCCAGCAGCTTCGAGCTAGCGGGAGCCTCGAGGAAGGATACGCAGTATTTT. Its translation is CASSFELAGASRKDTQYF.